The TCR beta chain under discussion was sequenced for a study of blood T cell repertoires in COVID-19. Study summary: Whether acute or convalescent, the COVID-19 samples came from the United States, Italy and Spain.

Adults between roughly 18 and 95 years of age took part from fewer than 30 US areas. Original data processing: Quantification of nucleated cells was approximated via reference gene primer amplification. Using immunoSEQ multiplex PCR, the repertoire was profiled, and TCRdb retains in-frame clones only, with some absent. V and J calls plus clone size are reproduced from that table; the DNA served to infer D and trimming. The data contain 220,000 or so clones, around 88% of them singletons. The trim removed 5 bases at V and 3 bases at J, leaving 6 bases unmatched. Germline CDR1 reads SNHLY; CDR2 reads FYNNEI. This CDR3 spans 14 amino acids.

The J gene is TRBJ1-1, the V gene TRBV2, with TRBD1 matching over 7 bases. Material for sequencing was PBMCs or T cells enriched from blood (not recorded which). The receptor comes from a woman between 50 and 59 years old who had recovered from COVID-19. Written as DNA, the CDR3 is TGTGCCAGCAGTTACGACAGGGTAGACACTGAAGCTTTCTTT. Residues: CASSYDRVDTEAFF.